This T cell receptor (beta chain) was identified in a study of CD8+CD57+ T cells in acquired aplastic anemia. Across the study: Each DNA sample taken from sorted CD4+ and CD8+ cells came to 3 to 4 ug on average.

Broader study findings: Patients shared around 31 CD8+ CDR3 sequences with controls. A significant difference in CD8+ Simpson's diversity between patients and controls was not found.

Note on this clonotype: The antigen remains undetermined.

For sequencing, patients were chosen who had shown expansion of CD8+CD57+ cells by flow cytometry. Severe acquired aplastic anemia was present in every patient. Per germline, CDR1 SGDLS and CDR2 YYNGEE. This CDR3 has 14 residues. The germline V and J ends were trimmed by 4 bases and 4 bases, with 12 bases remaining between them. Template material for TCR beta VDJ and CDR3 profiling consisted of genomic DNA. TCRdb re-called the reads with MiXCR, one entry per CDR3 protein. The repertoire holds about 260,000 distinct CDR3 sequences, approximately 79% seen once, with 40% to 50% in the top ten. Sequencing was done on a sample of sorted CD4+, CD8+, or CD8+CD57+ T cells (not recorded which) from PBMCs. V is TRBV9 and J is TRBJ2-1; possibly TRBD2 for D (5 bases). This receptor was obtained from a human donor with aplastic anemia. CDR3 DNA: TGTGCCAGCAGCAGCGGCACCACGTACAATGAGCAGTTCTTC. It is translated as CASSSGTTYNEQFF. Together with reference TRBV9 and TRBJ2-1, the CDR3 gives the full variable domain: DSGVTQTPKHLITATGQRVTLRCSPRSGDLSVYWYQQSLDQGLQFLIQYYNGEERAKGNILERFSAQQFPDLHSELNLSSLELGDSALYFCASSSGTTYNEQFFGPGTRLTVL.